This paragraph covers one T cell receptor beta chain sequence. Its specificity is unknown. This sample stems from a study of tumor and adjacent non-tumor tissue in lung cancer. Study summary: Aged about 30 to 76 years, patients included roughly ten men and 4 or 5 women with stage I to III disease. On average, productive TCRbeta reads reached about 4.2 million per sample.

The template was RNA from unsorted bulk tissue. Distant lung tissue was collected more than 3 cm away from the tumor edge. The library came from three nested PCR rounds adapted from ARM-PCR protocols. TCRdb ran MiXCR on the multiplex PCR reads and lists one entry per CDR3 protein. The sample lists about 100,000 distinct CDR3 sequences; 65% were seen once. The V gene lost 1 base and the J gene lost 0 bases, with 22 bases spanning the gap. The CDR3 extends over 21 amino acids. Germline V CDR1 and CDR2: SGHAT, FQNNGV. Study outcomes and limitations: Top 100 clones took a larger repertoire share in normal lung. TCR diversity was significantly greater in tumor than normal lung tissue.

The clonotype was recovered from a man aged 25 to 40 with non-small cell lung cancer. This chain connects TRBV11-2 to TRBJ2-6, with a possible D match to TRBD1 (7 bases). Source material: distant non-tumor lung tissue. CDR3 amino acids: CASSLGRGLRGPFSGANVLTF. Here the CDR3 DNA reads TGTGCCAGCAGCTTAGGGAGGGGGCTCAGGGGCCCTTTCTCTGGGGCCAACGTCCTGACTTTC.